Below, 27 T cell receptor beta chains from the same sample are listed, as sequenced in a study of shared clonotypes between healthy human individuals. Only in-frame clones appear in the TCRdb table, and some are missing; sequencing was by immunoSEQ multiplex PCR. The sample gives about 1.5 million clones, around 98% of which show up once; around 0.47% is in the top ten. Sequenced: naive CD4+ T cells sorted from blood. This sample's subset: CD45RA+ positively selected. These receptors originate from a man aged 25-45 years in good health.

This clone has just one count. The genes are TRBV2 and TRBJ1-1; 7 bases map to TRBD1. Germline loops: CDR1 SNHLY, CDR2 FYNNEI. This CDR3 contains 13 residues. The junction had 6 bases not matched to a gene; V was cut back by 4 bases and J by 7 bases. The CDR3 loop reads CASSGSAGGEAFF. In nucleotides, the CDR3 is TGTGCCAGCAGTGGATCAGCAGGGGGTGAAGCTTTCTTT.

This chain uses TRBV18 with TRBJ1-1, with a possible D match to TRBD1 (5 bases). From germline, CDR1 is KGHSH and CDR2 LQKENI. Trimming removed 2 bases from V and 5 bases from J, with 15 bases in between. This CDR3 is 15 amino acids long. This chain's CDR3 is CASSPNWGPGTEAFF. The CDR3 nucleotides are TGTGCCAGCTCACCAAATTGGGGACCAGGTACTGAAGCTTTCTTT.

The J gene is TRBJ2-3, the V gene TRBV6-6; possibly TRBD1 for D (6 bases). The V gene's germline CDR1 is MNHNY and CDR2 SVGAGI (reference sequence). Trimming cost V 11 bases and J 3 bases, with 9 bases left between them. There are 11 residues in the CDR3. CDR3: CALRGTDTQYF. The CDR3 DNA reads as TGTGCCCTAAGGGGGACAGATACGCAGTATTTT.

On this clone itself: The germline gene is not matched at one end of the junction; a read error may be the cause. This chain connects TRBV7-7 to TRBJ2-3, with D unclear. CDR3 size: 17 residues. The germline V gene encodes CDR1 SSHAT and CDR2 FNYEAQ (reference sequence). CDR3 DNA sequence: TGTGCTAGCAGCTTAGAGAGTTGGGCAGTTAGCACAGATACGCAGTATTTT. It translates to CASSLESWAVSTDTQYF.

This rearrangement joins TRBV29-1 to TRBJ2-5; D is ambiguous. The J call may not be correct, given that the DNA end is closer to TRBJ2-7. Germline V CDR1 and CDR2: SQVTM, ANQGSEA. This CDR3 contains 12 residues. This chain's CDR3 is CSVEGDSYEQYF. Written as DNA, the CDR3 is TGCAGCGTTGAGGGTGACTCCTACGAGCAGTACTTC.

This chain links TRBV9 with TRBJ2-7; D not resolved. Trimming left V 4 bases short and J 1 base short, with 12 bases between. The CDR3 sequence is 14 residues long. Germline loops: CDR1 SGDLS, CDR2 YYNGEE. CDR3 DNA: TGTGCCAGCAGCCCCCGATCACTTTCCTACGAGCAGTACTTC. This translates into CASSPRSLSYEQYF.

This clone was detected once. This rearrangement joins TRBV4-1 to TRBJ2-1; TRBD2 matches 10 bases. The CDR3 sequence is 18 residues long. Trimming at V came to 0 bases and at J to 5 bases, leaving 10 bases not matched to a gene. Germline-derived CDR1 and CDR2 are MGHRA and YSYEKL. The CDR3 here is CASSQDLWSGRANNEQFF. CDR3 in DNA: TGCGCCAGCAGCCAAGATTTGTGGAGCGGGAGGGCCAACAATGAGCAGTTCTTC.

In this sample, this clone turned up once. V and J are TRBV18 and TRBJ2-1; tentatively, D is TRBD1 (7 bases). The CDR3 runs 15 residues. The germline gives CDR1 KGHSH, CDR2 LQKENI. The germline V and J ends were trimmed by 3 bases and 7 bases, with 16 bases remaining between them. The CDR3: CASSPSGGLFNEQFF. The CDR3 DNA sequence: TGTGCCAGCTCACCGTCAGGGGGGCTATTTAATGAGCAGTTCTTC.

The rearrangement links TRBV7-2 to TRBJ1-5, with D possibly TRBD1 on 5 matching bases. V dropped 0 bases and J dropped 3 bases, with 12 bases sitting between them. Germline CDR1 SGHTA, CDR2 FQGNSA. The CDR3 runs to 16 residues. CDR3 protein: CASSLAWGRDNQPQHF. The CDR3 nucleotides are TGTGCCAGCAGCTTAGCTTGGGGCAGGGACAATCAGCCCCAGCATTTT.

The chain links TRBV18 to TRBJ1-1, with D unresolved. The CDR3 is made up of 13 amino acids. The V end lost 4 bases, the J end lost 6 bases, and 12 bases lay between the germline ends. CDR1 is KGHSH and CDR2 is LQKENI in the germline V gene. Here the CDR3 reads CASSRPVAAEAFF. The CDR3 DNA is TGTGCCAGCTCACGCCCGGTAGCGGCTGAAGCTTTCTTT.

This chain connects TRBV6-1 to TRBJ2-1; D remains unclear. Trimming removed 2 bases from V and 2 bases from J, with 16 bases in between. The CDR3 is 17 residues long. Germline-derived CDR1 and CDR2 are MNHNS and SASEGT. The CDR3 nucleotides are TGTGCCAGCAGTGAACTGTCCTCTAGTAGGGCCTACAATGAGCAGTTCTTC. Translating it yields CASSELSSSRAYNEQFF.

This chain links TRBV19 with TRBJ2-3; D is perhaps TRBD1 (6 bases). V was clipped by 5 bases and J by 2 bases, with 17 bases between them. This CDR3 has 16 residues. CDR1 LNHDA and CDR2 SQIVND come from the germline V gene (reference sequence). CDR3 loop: CASSPRRQENTDTQYF. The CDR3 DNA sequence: TGTGCCAGTAGTCCCCGAAGACAGGAGAACACAGATACGCAGTATTTT. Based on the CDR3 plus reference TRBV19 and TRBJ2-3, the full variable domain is DGGITQSPKYLFRKEGQNVTLSCEQNLNHDAMYWYRQDPGQGLRLIYYSQIVNDFQKGDIAEGYSVSREKKESFPLTVTSAQKNPTAFYLCASSPRRQENTDTQYFGPGTRLTVL.

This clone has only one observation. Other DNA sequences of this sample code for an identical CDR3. Here the CDR3 DNA reads TGTGCCAGCAGCTTAGGGGGGGGTGAGACCCAGTACTTC. Its protein is CASSLGGGETQYF. The chain carries TRBV7-6 and TRBJ2-5, with TRBD2 matching 7 bases. Germline CDR1 reads SGHVS; CDR2 reads FNYEAQ. The CDR3 spans 13 residues. Unmatched junction bases numbered 1, after V lost 1 base and J lost 5 bases.

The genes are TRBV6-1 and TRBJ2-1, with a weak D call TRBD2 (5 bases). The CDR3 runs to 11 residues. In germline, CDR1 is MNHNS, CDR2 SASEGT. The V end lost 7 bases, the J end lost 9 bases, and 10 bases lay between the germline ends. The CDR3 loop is CASTGSGEQFF. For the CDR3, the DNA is TGTGCCAGCACGGGGAGCGGTGAGCAGTTCTTC.

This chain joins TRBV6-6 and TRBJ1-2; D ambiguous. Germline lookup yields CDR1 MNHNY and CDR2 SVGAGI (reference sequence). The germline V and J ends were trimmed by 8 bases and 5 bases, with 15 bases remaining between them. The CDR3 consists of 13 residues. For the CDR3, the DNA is TGTGCCAGCCGAGGGTCGAAGGGATATGGCTACACCTTC. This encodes CASRGSKGYGYTF.

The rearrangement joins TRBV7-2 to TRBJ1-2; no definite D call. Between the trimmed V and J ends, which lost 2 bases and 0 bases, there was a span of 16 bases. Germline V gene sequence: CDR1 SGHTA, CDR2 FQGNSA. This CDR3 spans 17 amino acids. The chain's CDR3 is CASSLIVPRIPNYGYTF. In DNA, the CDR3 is TGTGCCAGCAGCTTAATCGTTCCGCGGATTCCTAACTATGGCTACACCTTC.

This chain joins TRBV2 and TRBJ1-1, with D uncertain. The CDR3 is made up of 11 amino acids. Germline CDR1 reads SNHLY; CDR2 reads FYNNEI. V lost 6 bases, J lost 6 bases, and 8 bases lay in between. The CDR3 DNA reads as TGTGCCAGCAGCCAGGTACCTGAAGCTTTCTTT. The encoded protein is CASSQVPEAFF.

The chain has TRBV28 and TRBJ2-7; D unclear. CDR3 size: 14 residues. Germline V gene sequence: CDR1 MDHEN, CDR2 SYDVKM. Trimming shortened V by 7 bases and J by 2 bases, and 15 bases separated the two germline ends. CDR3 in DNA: TGTGCCAGCAACCAGGTCAACAGACCCTACGAGCAGTACTTC. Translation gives CASNQVNRPYEQYF.

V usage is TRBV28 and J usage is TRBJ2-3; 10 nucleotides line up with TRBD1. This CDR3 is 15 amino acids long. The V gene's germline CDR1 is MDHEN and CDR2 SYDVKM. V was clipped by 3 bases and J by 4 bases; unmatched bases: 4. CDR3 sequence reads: CASSLAGTGADTQYF. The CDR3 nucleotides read TGTGCCAGCAGTTTGGCCGGGACAGGGGCAGATACGCAGTATTTT.

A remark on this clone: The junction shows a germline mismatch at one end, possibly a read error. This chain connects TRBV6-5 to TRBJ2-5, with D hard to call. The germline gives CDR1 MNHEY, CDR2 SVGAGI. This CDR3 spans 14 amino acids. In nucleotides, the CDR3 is TGTGCCAGCAGATACTCGACCAGTCAAGAGACCCAGTACTTC. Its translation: CASRYSTSQETQYF.

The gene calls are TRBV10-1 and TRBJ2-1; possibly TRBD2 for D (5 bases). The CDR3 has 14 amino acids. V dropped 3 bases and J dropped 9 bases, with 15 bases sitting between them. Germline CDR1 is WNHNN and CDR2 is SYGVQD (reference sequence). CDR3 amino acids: CASSDLLRVGEQFF. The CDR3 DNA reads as TGCGCCAGCAGTGACTTGTTGAGGGTGGGTGAGCAGTTCTTC.

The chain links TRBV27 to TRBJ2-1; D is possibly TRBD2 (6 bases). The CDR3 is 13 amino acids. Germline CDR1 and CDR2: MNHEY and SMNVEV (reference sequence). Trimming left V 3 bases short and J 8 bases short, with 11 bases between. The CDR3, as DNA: TGTGCCAGCAGTTTTTCGGGAGTGGATGAGCAGTTCTTC. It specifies CASSFSGVDEQFF.

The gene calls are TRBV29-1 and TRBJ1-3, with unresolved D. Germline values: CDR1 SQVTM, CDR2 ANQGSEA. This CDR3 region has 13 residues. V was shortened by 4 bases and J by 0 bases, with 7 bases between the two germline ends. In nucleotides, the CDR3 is TGCAGCGTTGGAGGGCTCTCTGGAAACACCATATATTTT. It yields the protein CSVGGLSGNTIYF.

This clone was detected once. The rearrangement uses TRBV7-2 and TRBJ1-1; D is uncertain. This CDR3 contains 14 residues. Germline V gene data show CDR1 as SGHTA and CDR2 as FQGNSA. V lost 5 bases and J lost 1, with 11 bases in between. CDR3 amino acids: CASSGGRGNTEAFF. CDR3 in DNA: TGTGCCAGCAGCGGAGGGCGGGGGAACACTGAAGCTTTCTTT. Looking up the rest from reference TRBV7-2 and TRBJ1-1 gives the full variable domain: GAGVSQSPSNKVTEKGKDVELRCDPISGHTALYWYRQSLGQGLEFLIYFQGNSAPDKSGLPSDRFSAERTGGSVSTLTIQRTQQEDSAVYLCASSGGRGNTEAFFGQGTRLTVV.

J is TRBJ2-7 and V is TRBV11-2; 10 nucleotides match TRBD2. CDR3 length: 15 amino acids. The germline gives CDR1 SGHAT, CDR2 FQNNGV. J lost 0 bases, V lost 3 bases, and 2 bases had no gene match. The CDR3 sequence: CASSLWTSGSYEQYF. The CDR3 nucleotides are TGTGCCAGCAGCTTGTGGACTAGCGGCTCCTACGAGCAGTACTTC.

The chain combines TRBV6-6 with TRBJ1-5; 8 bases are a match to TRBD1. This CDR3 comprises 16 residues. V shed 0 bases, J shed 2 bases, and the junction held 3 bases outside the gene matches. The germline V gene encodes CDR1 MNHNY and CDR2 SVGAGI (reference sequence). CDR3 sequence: CASSYSQGARNQPQHF. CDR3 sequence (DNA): TGTGCCAGCAGTTACTCGCAGGGGGCTCGCAATCAGCCCCAGCATTTT.

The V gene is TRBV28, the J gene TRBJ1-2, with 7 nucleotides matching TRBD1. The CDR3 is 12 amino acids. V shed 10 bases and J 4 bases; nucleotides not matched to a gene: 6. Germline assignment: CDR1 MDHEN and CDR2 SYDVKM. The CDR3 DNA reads TGTGCCACCCGAAGACAGGGCTATGGCTACACCTTC. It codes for CATRRQGYGYTF.